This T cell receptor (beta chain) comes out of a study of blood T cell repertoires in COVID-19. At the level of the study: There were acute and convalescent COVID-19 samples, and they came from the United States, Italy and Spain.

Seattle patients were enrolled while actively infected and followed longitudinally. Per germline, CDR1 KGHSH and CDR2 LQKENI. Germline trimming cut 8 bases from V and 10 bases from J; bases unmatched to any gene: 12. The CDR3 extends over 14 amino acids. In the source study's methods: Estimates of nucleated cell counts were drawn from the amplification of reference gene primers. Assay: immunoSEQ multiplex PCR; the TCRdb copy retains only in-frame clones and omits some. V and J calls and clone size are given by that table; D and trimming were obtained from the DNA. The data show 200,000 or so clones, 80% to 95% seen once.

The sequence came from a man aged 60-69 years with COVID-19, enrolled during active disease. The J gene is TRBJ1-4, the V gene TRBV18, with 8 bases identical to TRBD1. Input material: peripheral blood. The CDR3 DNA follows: TGTGCCAGCGCTCTAGCGAGACAGGGGACAAAACTGTTTTTT. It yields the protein CASALARQGTKLFF.